This is a list of T cell receptor beta chains from one sample in a study of blood T cell repertoires in COVID-19. TCRdb keeps only in-frame clones here, not all; method: immunoSEQ multiplex PCR. Of tens of thousands of clones in the sample, 75% to 90% were seen once. The source material was peripheral blood. Receptors originate from a human donor in a cohort sampled during active COVID-19. Each CDR3 is given with its conserved first and last residue. D genes are given only for firm matches. Some rows mark clone size as missing; the rest say once, few, many or name a class of expanded clone.

size	D	V	J	CDR3	DNA
NA	TRBD1	TRBV2	TRBJ1-5	CASGQLGQGRQPQHF	TGTGCCAGCGGCCAATTAGGACAGGGGCGACAGCCCCAGCATTTT
NA	TRBD2	TRBV6-6	TRBJ2-7	CASSSPGLAYEQYF	TGTGCCAGCAGTTCCCCGGGACTAGCTTACGAGCAGTACTTC
NA	NA	TRBV7-9	TRBJ2-3	CASSPPLRASTDTQYF	TGTGCCAGCAGCCCCCCACTTCGTGCTAGCACAGATACGCAGTATTTT
NA	NA	TRBV14	TRBJ1-4	CASSPGRWGRGLEKLFF	TGTGCCAGCAGCCCCGGAAGGTGGGGTCGAGGGTTAGAAAAACTGTTTTTT
few	NA	TRBV5-5	TRBJ2-1	CASSLVPNNEQFF	TGTGCCAGCAGCTTGGTTCCCAACAATGAGCAGTTCTTC
NA	TRBD1	TRBV7-6	TRBJ2-7	CASSSQGYEQYF	TGTGCCAGCAGCTCACAGGGGTACGAGCAGTACTTC
once	TRBD1	TRBV19	TRBJ1-1	CASTVQGARTEAFF	TGTGCCAGTACCGTACAGGGGGCTAGGACTGAAGCTTTCTTT
NA	TRBD1	TRBV27	TRBJ2-2	CASSWDSQGGGELFF	TGTGCCAGCAGTTGGGACAGTCAAGGGGGCGGGGAGCTGTTTTTT
NA	NA	TRBV18	TRBJ1-5	CASSPSGGQGPQHF	TGTGCCAGCTCACCCTCGGGAGGGCAGGGGCCCCAGCATTTT
NA	TRBD1	TRBV3-1/TRBV3-2	TRBJ2-5	CASSQEVGTGGTQYF	TGTGCCAGCAGCCAAGAAGTCGGGACAGGCGGGACCCAGTACTTC
NA	NA	TRBV9	TRBJ2-5	CASSATEETQYF	TGTGCCAGCAGCGCAACCGAGGAGACCCAGTACTTC
NA	TRBD2	TRBV3-1/TRBV3-2	TRBJ2-7	CASRMLAGGSYEQYF	TGTGCCAGTCGGATGTTAGCGGGAGGGTCCTACGAGCAGTACTTC
NA	NA	TRBV29-1	TRBJ2-7	CSVGGGSYEQYF	TGCAGCGTTGGAGGGGGCTCCTACGAGCAGTACTTC